Listed here are 21 T cell receptor beta chains from one sample, sequenced in a study of blood T cell repertoires in COVID-19. TCRdb keeps only in-frame clones here, not all; method: immunoSEQ multiplex PCR. The table includes under 300,000 clones, approximately 80% detected once. The sample consisted of peripheral blood. The receptors shown here come from a woman of 80 years or more with active or convalescent COVID-19.

This clone was counted once. This chain connects TRBV29-1 to TRBJ1-1; no reliable D call. This CDR3 is 13 amino acids long. Trimming took 5 bases from V and 5 from J, leaving 15 bases between them. The germline V gene has CDR1 SQVTM and CDR2 ANQGSEA. DNA for the CDR3: TGCAGCGTTTCAACGAGGCTGTTGACTGAAGCTTTCTTT. Its translation: CSVSTRLLTEAFF.

The CDR3 protein is CASSITSQETQYF. CDR3 in DNA: TGCGCCAGCAGCATCACTAGTCAAGAGACCCAGTACTTC. This rearrangement joins TRBV5-1 to TRBJ2-5; weak D call: TRBD2 (5 bases). The CDR3 spans 13 residues. Germline V gives CDR1 SGHRS, CDR2 YFSETQ. With 4 bases removed from V and 2 bases from J, the gap between germline ends came to 9 bases.

This clone was recorded once. The rearrangement uses TRBV3-1 (or the pseudogene TRBV3-2) and TRBJ1-1; 9 bases map to TRBD1. The CDR3 length is 15 residues. V lost 8 bases, J lost 1 base, and 8 bases stayed unmatched. From germline, CDR1 is LGHDT and CDR2 YNNKEL (reference sequence). CDR3 nucleotide sequence: TGTGCCAGCGGTGGGACAGGGATTCAGAACACTGAAGCTTTCTTT. Translated, it gives CASGGTGIQNTEAFF.

The V gene is TRBV28, the J gene TRBJ1-5; no firm D call. V lost 6 bases, J lost 0 bases, and 15 bases lay in between. Germline loops: CDR1 MDHEN, CDR2 SYDVKM. This CDR3 is 16 amino acids long. The CDR3: CASSRLTRVSNQPQHF. The CDR3 DNA sequence: TGTGCCAGCAGCCGCCTAACGAGGGTTAGCAATCAGCCCCAGCATTTT.

The chain couples TRBV11-3 to TRBJ2-1, with 10 bases fitting TRBD2. The CDR3 extends over 15 amino acids. J lost 6 bases, V lost 1 base, and 3 bases had no gene match. Germline CDR1 reads SGHNT; CDR2 reads YENEEA. CDR3 nucleotides: TGTGCCAGCAGCTTAGGTATAGCGGGAGGCAATGAGCAGTTCTTC. Protein: CASSLGIAGGNEQFF.

This chain links TRBV2 with TRBJ2-1; D unresolved. V lost 6 bases and J lost 3, with 6 bases in between. The CDR3 covers 12 residues. CDR1 SNHLY and CDR2 FYNNEI come from the germline V gene. The CDR3 spells CASRNYYNEQFF. CDR3 in DNA: TGTGCCAGCAGAAACTACTACAATGAGCAGTTCTTC.

This clone is a singleton in its sample. V usage is TRBV11-3 and J usage is TRBJ2-5, with 7 bases lining up with TRBD1. Per the germline V gene, CDR1 is SGHNT and CDR2 is YENEEA. J lost 4 bases, V lost 3 bases, and 2 bases had no gene match. This CDR3 has 13 amino acids. The CDR3 sequence: CASSLGQLETQYF. The CDR3 DNA reads TGTGCCAGCAGCTTGGGACAGCTAGAGACCCAGTACTTC.

The chain joins TRBV19 to TRBJ2-3; D possibly corresponds to TRBD2 (6 bases). This CDR3 spans 15 amino acids. Per germline, CDR1 LNHDA and CDR2 SQIVND (reference sequence). Trimming took 5 bases from V and 0 from J, leaving 12 bases between them. CDR3 loop: CASSPRETSTDTQYF. In DNA form, the CDR3 reads TGTGCCAGTAGTCCCCGGGAGACTAGCACAGATACGCAGTATTTT.

This clone was observed once. This sequence joins TRBV28 and TRBJ1-6; tentatively, D is TRBD1 (6 bases). The CDR3 has 19 amino acids. From germline, CDR1 is MDHEN and CDR2 SYDVKM. V lost 2 bases and J 0 bases, leaving 17 bases between the germline ends. The CDR3 DNA is TGTGCCAGCAGTTTACCCCAGGGACATGGGAGCTCCTATAATTCACCCCTCCACTTT. Amino acids: CASSLPQGHGSSYNSPLHF.

V gene TRBV15 combines with J gene TRBJ2-1; D might be TRBD2 (5 bases). Trimming removed 5 bases at V and 8 bases at J, with 13 bases between. CDR1 is LNHNV, CDR2 YYDKDF, per germline (reference sequence). The CDR3 extends over 13 amino acids. This CDR3 is CATSPRTGYEQFF. The CDR3 region has the DNA TGTGCCACCAGCCCCCGGACGGGGTATGAGCAGTTCTTC.

This chain uses TRBV24-1 with TRBJ1-5, with D possibly being TRBD1 (5 bases). This CDR3 has 13 residues. V lost 6 bases to trimming and J lost 3 bases, with 8 bases between them. Germline V lookup: CDR1 KGHDR, CDR2 SFDVKD. The CDR3 sequence is CATSSGYNQPQHF. The CDR3 DNA sequence: TGTGCCACCAGTTCAGGGTACAATCAGCCCCAGCATTTT.

A few counts support this clone. The chain recombines TRBV18 with TRBJ2-1; TRBD1 aligns across 7 bases. The CDR3 length is 17 residues. Unmatched junction bases numbered 13, after V lost 1 base and J lost 7 bases. The germline gives CDR1 KGHSH, CDR2 LQKENI. For the CDR3, the DNA is TGTGCCAGCTCACCACAGATAAGACAGGGTGGAAAAAATGAGCAGTTCTTC. Protein product: CASSPQIRQGGKNEQFF.

The rearrangement links TRBV6-1 to TRBJ1-2, with 11 positions matching TRBD1. CDR1 and CDR2 (germline): MNHNS, SASEGT. Unmatched junction bases numbered 6, after V lost 2 bases and J lost 4 bases. This CDR3 comprises 16 residues. DNA for the CDR3: TGTGCCAGCAGTGAATGGACAGGGGGCTTTAGCTATGGCTACACCTTC. Its translation: CASSEWTGGFSYGYTF.

The J gene is TRBJ1-5, the V gene TRBV28; 7 bases are a match to TRBD1. This CDR3 has 17 amino acids. The V and J ends lost 0 bases and 6 bases, in that order; junction bases with no gene match: 11. Germline V gene sequence: CDR1 MDHEN, CDR2 SYDVKM. As DNA, the CDR3 is TGTGCCAGCAGTTTATGGAATTTTAGGGGGCGCGGTCAGCCCCAGCATTTT. Translated, it gives CASSLWNFRGRGQPQHF.

The chain joins TRBV7-6 to TRBJ1-3; the D gene is possibly TRBD1 (5 bases). Trimming took 5 bases from V and 1 from J, leaving 9 bases between them. CDR1 and CDR2 (germline): SGHVS, FNYEAQ. CDR3 length equals 14 residues. CDR3 nucleotide sequence: TGTGCCAGCAGCCGCGGGACGTCTGGAAACACCATATATTTT. It encodes CASSRGTSGNTIYF.

The chain carries TRBV5-1 and TRBJ2-7; 9 bases align to TRBD1. CDR3 length equals 14 residues. Germline assignment: CDR1 SGHRS and CDR2 YFSETQ. V lost 4 bases and J lost 7; bases outside the gene matches: 9. The CDR3 DNA reads as TGCGCCAGCAGCCCCATGGGGACAGGGTGGGAGCAGTACTTC. Translating it yields CASSPMGTGWEQYF.

This sequence joins TRBV21-1 and TRBJ2-2; TRBD2, the table's D call, lacks a check against the DNA. TRBV21-1 is a recognized pseudogene. This CDR3 region has 16 residues. The CDR3 sequence: CASSKVCLAGTGELFF. In DNA, the CDR3 is TGTGCCAGCAGCAAAGTATGTCTAGCGGGGACCGGGGAGCTGTTTTTT.

V gene TRBV5-1 combines with J gene TRBJ1-3, with TRBD1 matching 9 bases. The V gene's germline CDR1 is SGHRS and CDR2 YFSETQ. Trimming cost V 0 bases and J 7 bases; bases outside gene matches: 8. This CDR3 has 16 amino acids. Here the CDR3 reads CASSLDGDRGVNTIYF. CDR3 DNA sequence: TGCGCCAGCAGCTTGGACGGAGACAGGGGGGTTAACACCATATATTTT.

This chain joins TRBV7-9 and TRBJ1-2; TRBD1 matches at 9 bases. The germline V gene encodes CDR1 SEHNR and CDR2 FQNEAQ (reference sequence). The V and J ends lost 3 bases and 8 bases, in that order; junction bases with no gene match: 16. CDR3 size: 17 residues. The CDR3 loop is CASSFWLGQGRRDGYTF. The CDR3 coding sequence is TGTGCCAGCAGCTTTTGGTTGGGACAGGGAAGGCGGGACGGCTACACCTTC.

J is TRBJ2-3 and V is TRBV4-1, with 10 positions matching TRBD1. Trimming removed 8 bases from V and 3 bases from J; junction bases left unmatched: 5. The CDR3 runs 14 residues. Looked up from germline, CDR1 is MGHRA and CDR2 is YSYEKL. CDR3 sequence (DNA): TGCGCCAGCGCAGACAGGGGGCGGACAGATACGCAGTATTTT. The encoded protein is CASADRGRTDTQYF.

The genes are TRBV5-6 and TRBJ1-5, with TRBD1 as a possible D gene (6 bases). This CDR3 has 15 residues. The V and J ends lost 0 bases and 2 bases respectively, with 9 bases between them. The germline CDR1 and CDR2 sequences are SGHDT and YYEEEE. DNA for the CDR3: TGTGCCAGCAGCTTGGGGGGGCTCGGCAATCAGCCCCAGCATTTT. Amino acid sequence: CASSLGGLGNQPQHF.